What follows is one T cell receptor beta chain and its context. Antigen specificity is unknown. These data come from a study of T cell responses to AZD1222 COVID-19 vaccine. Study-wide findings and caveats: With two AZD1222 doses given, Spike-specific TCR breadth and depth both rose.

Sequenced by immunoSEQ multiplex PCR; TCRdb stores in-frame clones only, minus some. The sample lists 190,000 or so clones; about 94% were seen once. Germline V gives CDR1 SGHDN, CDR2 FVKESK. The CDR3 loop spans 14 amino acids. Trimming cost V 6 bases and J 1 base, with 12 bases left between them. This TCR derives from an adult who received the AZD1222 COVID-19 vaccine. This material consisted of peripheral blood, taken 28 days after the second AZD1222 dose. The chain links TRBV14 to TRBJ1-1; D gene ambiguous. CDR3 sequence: CASRIGASNTEAFF. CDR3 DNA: TGTGCCAGCAGGATTGGAGCCTCGAACACTGAAGCTTTCTTT.